The 28 T cell receptor beta chains presented below share a single source sample, sequenced in a study of breast tumors, draining lymph nodes, adjacent tissues. TCRdb re-derived calls from the multiplex PCR reads in MiXCR, one entry per CDR3 protein. Of 200,000 or so distinct CDR3 sequences listed, around a third are singletons. Samples came from axillary lymph nodes draining the breast cancer. Sequenced material: axillary lymph node tissue. The receptors here all came from a female donor with breast cancer. Some clones in this sample may be carry-over from other donors' samples.

The chain recombines TRBV25-1 with TRBJ1-2; D might be TRBD1 (5 bases). The CDR3 has 12 residues. V dropped 4 bases and J dropped 13 bases, with 16 bases sitting between them. The V gene's germline CDR1 is MGHDK and CDR2 SYGVNS. The CDR3 DNA is TGTGCCAGCAGTGCCCTGGGCGGGGGATTCACCTTC. Translated: CASSALGGGFTF.

This clonotype was detected only a few times. This sequence may be a read error, since a much larger clone differs from it by one base. The V gene is TRBV9, the J gene TRBJ2-7, with D uncertain. This CDR3 has 14 residues. From germline, CDR1 is SGDLS and CDR2 YYNGEE. The CDR3 DNA reads TGTGCCAGCAGCGTAATCGACACCCCCTACGAGCAGTCCTTC. Its protein is CASSVIDTPYEQSF.

This clonotype was picked up one time. One end of the junction fails to match germline, which may point to a read error. This chain links TRBV5-1 with TRBJ1-5; D may be TRBD1 (6 bases). Germline CDR1 reads SGHRS; CDR2 reads YFSETQ. This CDR3 has 15 residues. The CDR3 protein is CASSSQGHRFLPQHF. For the CDR3, the DNA is TGTGCCAGCAGCTCCCAGGGACACCGTTTTCTGCCCCAGCATTTT. Full variable domain (outside the CDR3, taken from reference TRBV5-1 and TRBJ1-5): KAGVTQTPRYLIKTRGQQVTLSCSPISGHRSVSWYQQTPGQGLQFLFEYFSETQRNKGNFPGRFSGRQFSNSRSEMNVSTLELGDSALYLCASSSQGHRFLPQHFGDGTRLSIL.

This clonotype was picked up many times. The gene calls are TRBV18 and TRBJ2-7; D is uncertain. V was shortened by 0 bases and J by 4 bases, with 7 bases between the two germline ends. This CDR3 has 13 amino acids. The germline CDR1 and CDR2 sequences are KGHSH and LQKENI. As DNA, the CDR3 is TGTGCCAGCTCACCACCCCCCGGGTACGAGCAGTACTTC. As protein: CASSPPPGYEQYF.

The V call is TRBV5-8, the J call TRBJ1-5, with 7 bases matching TRBD1. V lost 4 bases to trimming and J lost 7 bases; unmatched junction nucleotides: 5. CDR1 is SGHTS, CDR2 YDEGEE, per germline. The CDR3 runs to 13 residues. The CDR3 nucleotides are TGTGCCAGCAGCCTGACAGGGATACAGCCCCAGCATTTT. Amino acid sequence: CASSLTGIQPQHF.

Worth noting for this clonotype: This may stem from a read error, because a much larger clone lies one nucleotide away. This rearrangement joins TRBV20-1 to TRBJ1-1; TRBD1 is a possible D gene (6 bases). Germline V gives CDR1 DFQATT, CDR2 SNEGSKA (reference sequence). The CDR3 is 15 amino acids. V was clipped by 3 bases and J by 6 bases, with 20 bases between them. The CDR3 DNA reads as TGCAGTGCTAGGGCCCTGGACAGCCTCCACGCTGAAGCTTTCTTT. Residues: CSARALDSLHAEAFF.

V usage is TRBV20-1 and J usage is TRBJ1-2, with 7 bases identical to TRBD1. The junction had 11 bases not matched to a gene; V was cut back by 0 bases and J by 4 bases. Germline V gene lookup returns CDR1 DFQATT and CDR2 SNEGSKA (reference sequence). The CDR3 consists of 16 residues. CDR3 nucleotides: TGCAGTGCTAGAGATCTAAGGAGACAGGGCTTCTATGGCTACACCTTC. Translating it yields CSARDLRRQGFYGYTF.

The chain is built from TRBV9 and TRBJ2-5; D possibly corresponds to TRBD2 (6 bases). The CDR3 is 15 amino acids. The germline V gene encodes CDR1 SGDLS and CDR2 YYNGEE. V was cut by 0 bases and J by 11 bases, with 20 bases left in between. CDR3 sequence (DNA): TGTGCCAGCAGCGTAGGCGTAGCGGTCACAGATACGCAGTACTTC. This translates into CASSVGVAVTDTQYF.

J is TRBJ2-1 and V is TRBV9; possible D gene TRBD2, 5 bases. V was shortened by 0 bases and J by 1 base, with 14 bases between the two germline ends. Germline CDR1 and CDR2: SGDLS and YYNGEE. CDR3 length equals 17 residues. CDR3 in amino acids: CASSVEPTPGSYNEQFF. CDR3 DNA sequence: TGTGCCAGCAGCGTAGAGCCCACTCCGGGGTCCTACAATGAGCAGTTCTTC. Together with reference TRBV9 and TRBJ2-1, the CDR3 gives the full variable domain: DSGVTQTPKHLITATGQRVTLRCSPRSGDLSVYWYQQSLDQGLQFLIQYYNGEERAKGNILERFSAQQFPDLHSELNLSSLELGDSALYFCASSVEPTPGSYNEQFFGPGTRLTVL.

The rearrangement joins TRBV5-4 to TRBJ2-5; no firm D call. This CDR3 region has 14 residues. With 3 bases removed from V and 5 bases from J, the gap between germline ends came to 14 bases. Germline CDR1 and CDR2: SGHNT and YYREEE (reference sequence). In DNA, the CDR3 is TGTGCCAGCAGCTCCCCACGATCAATGGAGACCCAGTACTTC. Protein sequence: CASSSPRSMETQYF.

This clonotype was found many times. A junction end diverges from the germline sequence, so it may reflect a read error. The gene calls are TRBV20-1 and TRBJ1-4; 7 bases are a match to TRBD1. This CDR3 contains 11 residues. Germline CDR1 reads DFQATT; CDR2 reads SNEGSKA (reference sequence). CDR3 in DNA: TGCAGTGCTAGAGGCTCCGGGACAGCCCTTTTT. As protein: CSARGSGTALF.

The table lists this clonotype with a few counts. One junction end disagrees with the germline gene, perhaps due to a read error. The chain employs TRBV6-2 or TRBV6-3 and TRBJ2-7, with D hard to call. The CDR3 is 13 residues long. Germline lookup yields CDR1 MNHEY and CDR2 SVGEGT. The CDR3 nucleotides are TGTGCCAGCAGTCACTCGGACCTTGCCGAGCAGTACTTC. This encodes CASSHSDLAEQYF.

The sample holds many counts of this clonotype. The chain carries TRBV6-2 or TRBV6-3 and TRBJ2-7, with 8 bases aligning to TRBD1. This CDR3 contains 12 residues. V lost 8 bases to trimming and J lost 3 bases; unmatched junction nucleotides: 3. The germline V gene has CDR1 MNHEY and CDR2 SVGEGT. CDR3 DNA sequence: TGTGCCAGCGCTACAGGGGGCTACGAGCAGTACTTC. Encoded protein: CASATGGYEQYF.

This clonotype was seen repeatedly, ten times or more. This sequence joins TRBV20-1 and TRBJ2-2, with TRBD1 identical over 8 bases. Looked up from germline, CDR1 is DFQATT and CDR2 is SNEGSKA (reference sequence). V shed 6 bases and J 3 bases; nucleotides not matched to a gene: 6. CDR3 length: 14 amino acids. The CDR3 reads CSAATGGYTGELFF. The CDR3 coding sequence is TGCAGTGCCGCCACAGGGGGGTACACCGGGGAGCTGTTTTTT.

Of note for this clonotype: This sequence may be a read error, since a much larger clone differs from it by one base. This chain links TRBV5-4 with TRBJ2-6, with 7 bases lining up with TRBD1. With 4 bases clipped from V and 3 bases from J, the junction kept 13 bases outside the gene matches. This CDR3 is built from 18 residues. CDR1 is SGHNT and CDR2 is YYREEE in the germline V gene (reference sequence). The CDR3 loop reads CASSEGQANTYGANVLTF. The CDR3 coding sequence is TGTGCCAGCAGCGAAGGACAGGCAAACACTTATGGGGCCAACGTCCTGACTTTC.

The rearrangement uses TRBV29-1 and TRBJ1-1, with unresolved D. The V and J ends lost 5 bases and 7 bases respectively, with 14 bases between them. The CDR3 is made up of 12 amino acids. The germline V gene has CDR1 SQVTM and CDR2 ANQGSEA. CDR3: CSVSLLRIEAFF. DNA of the CDR3: TGCAGCGTTTCGCTCCTGCGTATTGAAGCTTTCTTT. The complete variable domain, with remaining parts taken from reference TRBV29-1 and TRBJ1-1, reads SAVISQKPSRDICQRGTSLTIQCQVDSQVTMMFWYRQQPGQSLTLIATANQGSEATYESGFVIDKFPISRPNLTFSTLTVSNMSPEDSSIYLCSVSLLRIEAFFGQGTRLTVV.

This clonotype was counted many times. CDR3 in amino acids: CASSDRGLGNQPQHF. The CDR3 DNA is TGTGCCAGCAGTGACAGGGGGCTTGGCAATCAGCCCCAGCATTTT. This sequence joins TRBV2 and TRBJ1-5; 8 nucleotides line up with TRBD1. This CDR3 is built from 15 residues. With 3 bases clipped from V and 2 bases from J, the junction kept 3 bases outside the gene matches. CDR1 is SNHLY and CDR2 is FYNNEI in the germline V gene.

The chain links TRBV18 to TRBJ2-2; maybe TRBD2 (5 bases). Germline assignment: CDR1 KGHSH and CDR2 LQKENI. V lost 2 bases to trimming and J lost 6 bases, with 16 bases between them. The CDR3 has 16 residues. As DNA, the CDR3 is TGTGCCAGCTCACCATTATCTACACCGCGGGCCGGGGAGCTGTTTTTT. It encodes CASSPLSTPRAGELFF.

As for this clonotype: The junction shows a germline mismatch at one end, possibly a read error. The J gene is TRBJ1-3, the V gene TRBV6-1; D not resolved. This CDR3 comprises 15 residues. Germline lookup yields CDR1 MNHNS and CDR2 SASEGT. The CDR3 nucleotides read TGTGCCAGCAGTCCCCGCGAACGGTCTGGAAGCACCACATATTTT. This encodes CASSPRERSGSTTYF.

Of note for this clonotype: A much larger clone is a single base away; this may be a read error. V is TRBV6-1 and J is TRBJ1-5; D remains ambiguous. The germline CDR1 and CDR2 sequences are MNHNS and SASEGT. This CDR3 is 13 amino acids long. This chain's CDR3 is CACSETGNQPQHF. CDR3 DNA: TGTGCCTGCAGTGAAACGGGGAATCAGCCCCAGCATTTT.

This clonotype was seen many times. V is TRBV5-1 and J is TRBJ2-1, with 8 bases that match TRBD1. From germline, CDR1 is SGHRS and CDR2 YFSETQ. The V segment lost 4 bases and the J segment 3 bases; nucleotides outside the gene matches: 3. The CDR3 contains 14 residues. This chain's CDR3 is CASSTGQVYNEQFF. In nucleotides, the CDR3 is TGCGCCAGCAGCACGGGACAGGTCTACAATGAGCAGTTCTTC.

The sample holds many counts of this clonotype. The chain uses TRBV20-1 and TRBJ2-1; 9 positions agree with TRBD1. The CDR3 covers 15 residues. The germline CDR1 and CDR2 sequences are DFQATT and SNEGSKA (reference sequence). After removal of 0 bases from V and 8 bases from J, the junction contained 8 bases not matched to a gene. For the CDR3, the DNA is TGCAGTGCTAGAGACAATCGGGACAGGGTCGATGAGCAGTTCTTC. This sequence encodes CSARDNRDRVDEQFF.

J is TRBJ1-6 and V is TRBV2, with D perhaps matching TRBD1 (6 bases). The CDR3 covers 14 residues. Germline V gene data show CDR1 as SNHLY and CDR2 as FYNNEI. Deletions cut 10 bases from V and 13 bases from J, with 23 bases between. CDR3 residues: CATPGGDGIPPLHF. Written as DNA, the CDR3 is TGTGCCACCCCGGGGGGCGACGGAATTCCCCCCCTCCACTTT.

This clonotype was seen many times. The chain employs TRBV5-6 and TRBJ1-2; D is uncertain. The CDR3 is made up of 16 amino acids. Germline V gene sequence: CDR1 SGHDT, CDR2 YYEEEE. The V end lost 0 bases, the J end lost 5 bases, and 17 bases lay between the germline ends. The chain's CDR3 is CASSLVRSGHRYGYTF. The CDR3 nucleotides are TGTGCCAGCAGCTTGGTCAGATCCGGCCATAGGTATGGCTACACCTTC.

Ten or more counts support this clonotype. The gene calls are TRBV20-1 and TRBJ2-5, with D perhaps matching TRBD1 (6 bases). The V and J ends lost 6 bases and 1 base respectively, with 18 bases between them. Germline CDR1 is DFQATT and CDR2 is SNEGSKA (reference sequence). The CDR3 consists of 15 residues. The CDR3 loop reads CSAGRGMGAQETQYF. Here the CDR3 DNA reads TGCAGTGCCGGTCGCGGAATGGGGGCCCAAGAGACCCAGTACTTC.

This clonotype was observed at least ten times. The chain couples TRBV12-3 or TRBV12-4 to TRBJ2-2, with 10 bases that match TRBD1. CDR3 length equals 17 residues. The V gene end was trimmed by 4 bases and the J gene end by 2 bases; junction bases not matched to a gene: 7. CDR3 in amino acids: CASSSRDRGLNTGELFF. The CDR3 nucleotides are TGTGCCAGCAGTTCTCGAGACAGGGGGCTCAACACCGGGGAGCTGTTTTTT.

There are many counts of this clonotype. The rearrangement uses TRBV20-1 and TRBJ2-1, with D possibly matching TRBD2 (7 bases). Trimming took off 0 bases at V and 10 bases at J, with 22 bases between the two ends. This CDR3 comprises 16 residues. CDR1 is DFQATT and CDR2 is SNEGSKA in the germline V gene (reference sequence). CDR3 protein: CSARDQSRGSGEEQFF. CDR3 DNA: TGCAGTGCTAGAGATCAATCCAGGGGAAGCGGGGAAGAGCAGTTCTTC.

The chain employs TRBV20-1 and TRBJ2-2; D may be TRBD1 (6 bases). CDR1 and CDR2 from the germline V gene are DFQATT and SNEGSKA (reference sequence). V lost 3 bases and J 7 bases, leaving 12 bases between the germline ends. This CDR3 contains 13 residues. The CDR3 DNA is TGCAGTGCTAGTTCAGGGGCCAACGGGGAGCTGTTTTTT. This translates into CSASSGANGELFF.